This T cell receptor beta chain was profiled in a study of blood T cells in healthy people across ages. V lost 6 bases, J lost 4 bases, and 8 bases stayed unmatched. CDR1 and CDR2 (germline): DFQATT, SNEGSKA (reference sequence). The CDR3 is 14 residues long. Sample-barcoded 5' priming and a J-beta primer mix drove a second PCR of roughly 6 to 12 cycles. A single record per CDR3 protein comes from TCRdb applying MiXCR to the 5' RACE reads. The repertoire consists of around 1.7 million distinct CDR3 sequences, with roughly 28% occurring once and the leading ten covering about 7.7%. This receptor was obtained from a woman in her twenties or thirties in good health. The genes are TRBV20-1 and TRBJ2-1; 8 nucleotides align to TRBD2. Material for sequencing was blood. The CDR3 sequence: CSADRSGGYNEQFF. In DNA form, the CDR3 reads TGCAGTGCCGATCGGAGCGGGGGATACAATGAGCAGTTCTTC.